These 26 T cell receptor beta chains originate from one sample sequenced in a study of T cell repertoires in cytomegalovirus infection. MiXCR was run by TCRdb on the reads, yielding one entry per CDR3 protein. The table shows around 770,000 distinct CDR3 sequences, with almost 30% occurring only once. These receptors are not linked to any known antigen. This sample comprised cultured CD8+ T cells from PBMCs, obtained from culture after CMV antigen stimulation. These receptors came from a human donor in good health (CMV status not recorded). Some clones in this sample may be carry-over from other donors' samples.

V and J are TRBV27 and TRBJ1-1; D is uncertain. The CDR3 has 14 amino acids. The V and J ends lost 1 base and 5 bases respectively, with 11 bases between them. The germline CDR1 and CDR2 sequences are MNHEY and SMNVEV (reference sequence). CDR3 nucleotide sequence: TGTGCCAGCAGTTTATGGAGCGGGCGGACTGAAGCTTTCTTT. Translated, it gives CASSLWSGRTEAFF.

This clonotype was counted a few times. The chain's CDR3 is CASSLIPRGAHNEQFF. The DNA for the CDR3 is TGTGCCAGCAGCTTAATTCCACGGGGGGCCCACAATGAGCAGTTCTTC. This rearrangement joins TRBV11-2 to TRBJ2-1; D possibly corresponds to TRBD2 (7 bases). This CDR3 is 16 amino acids long. Germline-derived CDR1 and CDR2 are SGHAT and FQNNGV. V dropped 2 bases and J dropped 5 bases, with 16 bases sitting between them. Together with reference TRBV11-2 and TRBJ2-1, the CDR3 gives the full variable domain: EAGVAQSPRYKIIEKRQSVAFWCNPISGHATLYWYQQILGQGPKLLIQFQNNGVVDDSQLPKDRFSAERLKGVDSTLKIQPAKLEDSAVYLCASSLIPRGAHNEQFFGPGTRLTVL.

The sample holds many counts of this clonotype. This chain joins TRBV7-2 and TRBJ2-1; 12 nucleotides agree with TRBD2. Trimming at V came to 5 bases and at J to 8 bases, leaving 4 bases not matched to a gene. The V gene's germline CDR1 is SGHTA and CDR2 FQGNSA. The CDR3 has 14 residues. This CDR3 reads CASSPLAGGHEQFF. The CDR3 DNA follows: TGTGCCAGCAGCCCCCTAGCGGGGGGGCATGAGCAGTTCTTC.

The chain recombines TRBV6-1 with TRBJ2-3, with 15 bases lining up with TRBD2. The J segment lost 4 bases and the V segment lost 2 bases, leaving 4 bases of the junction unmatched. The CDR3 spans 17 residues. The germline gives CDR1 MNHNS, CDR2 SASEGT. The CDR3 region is CASSERGLAGGSDTQYF. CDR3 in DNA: TGTGCCAGCAGTGAAAGGGGACTAGCGGGGGGCTCAGATACGCAGTATTTT.

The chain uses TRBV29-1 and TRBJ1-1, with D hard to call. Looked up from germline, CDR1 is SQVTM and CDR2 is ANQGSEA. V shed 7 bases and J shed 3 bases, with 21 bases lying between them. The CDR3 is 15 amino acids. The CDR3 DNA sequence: TGCAGCGCGAGGTTTGTTGAAGCGCCAGACACTGAAGCTTTCTTT. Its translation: CSARFVEAPDTEAFF.

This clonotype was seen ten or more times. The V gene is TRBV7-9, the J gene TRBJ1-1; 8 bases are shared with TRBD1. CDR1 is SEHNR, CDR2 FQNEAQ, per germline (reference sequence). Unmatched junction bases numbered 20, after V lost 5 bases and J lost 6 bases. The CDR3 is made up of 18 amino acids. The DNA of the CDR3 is TGTGCCAGCAGCCCAAGGGACAGGTCGGCTTCCCCCCAGGCTGAAGCTTTCTTT. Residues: CASSPRDRSASPQAEAFF.

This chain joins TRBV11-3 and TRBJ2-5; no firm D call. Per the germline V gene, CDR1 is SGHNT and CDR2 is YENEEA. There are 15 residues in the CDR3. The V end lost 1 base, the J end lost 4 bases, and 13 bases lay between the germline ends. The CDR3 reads CASSLGQTMSETQYF. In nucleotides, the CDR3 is TGTGCCAGCAGCTTAGGGCAAACTATGTCAGAGACCCAGTACTTC.

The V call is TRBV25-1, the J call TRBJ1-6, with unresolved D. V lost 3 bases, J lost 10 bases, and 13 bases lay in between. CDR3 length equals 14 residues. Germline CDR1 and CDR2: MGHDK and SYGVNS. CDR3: CASSEPAGQSPLHF. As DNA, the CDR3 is TGTGCCAGCAGTGAGCCCGCCGGCCAATCACCCCTCCACTTT.

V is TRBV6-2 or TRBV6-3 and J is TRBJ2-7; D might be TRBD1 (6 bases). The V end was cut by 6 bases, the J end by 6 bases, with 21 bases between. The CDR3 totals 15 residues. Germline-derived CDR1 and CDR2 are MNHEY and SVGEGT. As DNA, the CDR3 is TGTGCCAGCAGCCAGACAGGAGGCCTTCTGGGCGAGCAGTACGTC. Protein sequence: CASSQTGGLLGEQYV.

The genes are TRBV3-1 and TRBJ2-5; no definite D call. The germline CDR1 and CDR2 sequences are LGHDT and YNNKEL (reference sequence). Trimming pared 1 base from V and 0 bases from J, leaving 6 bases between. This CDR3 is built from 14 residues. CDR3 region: CASSQGLDQETQYF. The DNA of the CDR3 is TGTGCCAGCAGCCAAGGACTGGACCAAGAGACCCAGTACTTC.

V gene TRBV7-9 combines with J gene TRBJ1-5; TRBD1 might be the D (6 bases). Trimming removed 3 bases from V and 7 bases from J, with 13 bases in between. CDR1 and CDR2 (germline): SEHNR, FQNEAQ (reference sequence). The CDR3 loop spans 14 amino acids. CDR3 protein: CASSFGGQGQPQHF. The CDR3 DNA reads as TGTGCCAGCAGCTTTGGGGGTCAGGGGCAGCCCCAGCATTTT.

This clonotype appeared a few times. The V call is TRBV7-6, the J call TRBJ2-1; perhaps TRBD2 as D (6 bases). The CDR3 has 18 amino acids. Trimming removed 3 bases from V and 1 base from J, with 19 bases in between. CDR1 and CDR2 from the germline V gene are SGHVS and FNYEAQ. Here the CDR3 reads CASSFRRGRGISYNEQFF. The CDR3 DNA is TGTGCCAGCAGCTTTAGGCGGGGACGGGGAATTTCCTACAATGAGCAGTTCTTC.

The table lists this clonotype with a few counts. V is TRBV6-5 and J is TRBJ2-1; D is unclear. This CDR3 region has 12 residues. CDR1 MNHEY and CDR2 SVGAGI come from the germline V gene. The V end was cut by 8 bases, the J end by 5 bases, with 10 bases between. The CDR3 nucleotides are TGTGCCAGCCGTGACTGGAACAATGAGCAGTTCTTC. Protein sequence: CASRDWNNEQFF.

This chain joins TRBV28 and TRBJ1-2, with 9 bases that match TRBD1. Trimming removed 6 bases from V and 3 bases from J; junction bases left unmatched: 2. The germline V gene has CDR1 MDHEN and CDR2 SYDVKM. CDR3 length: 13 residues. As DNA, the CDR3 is TGTGCCAGCAGGGACAGGGGATACTATGGCTACACCTTC. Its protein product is CASRDRGYYGYTF.

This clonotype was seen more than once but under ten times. CDR3 amino acids: CASSLRGTVYEQYF. The DNA for the CDR3 is TGTGCCAGCAGTTTACGCGGCACAGTATACGAGCAGTACTTC. The chain recombines TRBV27 with TRBJ2-7, with D unresolved. CDR1 is MNHEY, CDR2 SMNVEV, per germline (reference sequence). V was trimmed by 2 bases and J by 4 bases, leaving 12 bases between them. The CDR3 is 14 residues long.

This CDR3 reads CSVWGGASLTGELFF. CDR3 bases: TGCAGCGTTTGGGGGGGGGCCAGCCTCACCGGGGAGCTGTTTTTT. The chain uses TRBV29-1 and TRBJ2-2; TRBD2 might be the D (7 bases). Germline V CDR1 and CDR2: SQVTM, ANQGSEA. The CDR3 extends over 15 amino acids. V was trimmed by 5 bases and J by 4 bases, leaving 17 bases between them.

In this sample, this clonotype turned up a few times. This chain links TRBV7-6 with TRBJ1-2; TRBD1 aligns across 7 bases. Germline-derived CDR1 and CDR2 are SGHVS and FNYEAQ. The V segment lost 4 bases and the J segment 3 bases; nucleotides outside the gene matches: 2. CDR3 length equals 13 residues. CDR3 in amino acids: CASSWDSDYGYTF. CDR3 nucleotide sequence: TGTGCCAGCAGCTGGGACAGCGACTATGGCTACACCTTC.

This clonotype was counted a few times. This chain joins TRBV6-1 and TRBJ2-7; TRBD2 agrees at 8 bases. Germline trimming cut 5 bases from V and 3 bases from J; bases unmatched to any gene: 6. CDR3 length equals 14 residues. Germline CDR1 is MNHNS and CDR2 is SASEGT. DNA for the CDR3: TGTGCCAGCAGTCCACACGGGAGGGGCTACGAGCAGTACGTC. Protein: CASSPHGRGYEQYV.

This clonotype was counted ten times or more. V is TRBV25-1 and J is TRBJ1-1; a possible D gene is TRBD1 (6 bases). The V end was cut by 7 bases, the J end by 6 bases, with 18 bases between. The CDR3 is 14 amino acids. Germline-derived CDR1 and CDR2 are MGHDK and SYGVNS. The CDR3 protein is CASIRGGGIAEAFF. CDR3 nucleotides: TGTGCCAGCATCCGAGGGGGAGGGATCGCTGAAGCTTTCTTT.

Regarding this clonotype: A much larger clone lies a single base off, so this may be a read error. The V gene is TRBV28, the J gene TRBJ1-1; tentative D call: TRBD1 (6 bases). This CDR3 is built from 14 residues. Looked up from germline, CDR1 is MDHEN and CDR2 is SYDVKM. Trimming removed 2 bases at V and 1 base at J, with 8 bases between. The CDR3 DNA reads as TGTGCCAGCAGTTTAGCCAGGGGGAACACTGAAGCTTTCTTT. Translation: CASSLARGNTEAFF.

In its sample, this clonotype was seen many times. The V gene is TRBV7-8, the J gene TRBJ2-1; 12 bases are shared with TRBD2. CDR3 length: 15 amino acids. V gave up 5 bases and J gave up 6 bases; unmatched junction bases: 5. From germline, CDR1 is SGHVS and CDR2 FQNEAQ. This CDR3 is CASSLTSGGSNEQFF. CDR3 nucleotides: TGTGCCAGCAGCCTAACTAGCGGGGGGAGCAATGAGCAGTTCTTC.

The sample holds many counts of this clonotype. DNA for the CDR3: TGTGCCAGCAGCCTTTCAGGGGGCGCAGAACAGCCCCAGCATTTT. This codes for CASSLSGGAEQPQHF. The chain employs TRBV7-2 and TRBJ1-5; 8 bases fit TRBD1. This CDR3 spans 15 amino acids. Germline V lookup: CDR1 SGHTA, CDR2 FQGNSA. The V and J ends lost 5 bases and 7 bases, in that order; junction bases with no gene match: 10.

The chain's CDR3 is CASNFPGGHEAFF. The CDR3 DNA reads TGTGCCAGCAACTTCCCTGGAGGGCATGAAGCTTTCTTT. V is TRBV28 and J is TRBJ1-1; D uncertain. Germline CDR1 MDHEN, CDR2 SYDVKM. There are 13 residues in the CDR3. The V and J ends lost 7 bases and 7 bases respectively, with 16 bases between them.

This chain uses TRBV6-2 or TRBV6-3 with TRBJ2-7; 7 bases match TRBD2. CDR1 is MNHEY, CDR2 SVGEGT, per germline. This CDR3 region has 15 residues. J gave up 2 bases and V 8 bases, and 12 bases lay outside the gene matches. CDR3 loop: CASRPLADKAYEQYV. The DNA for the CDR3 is TGTGCCAGCCGACCGCTAGCGGACAAAGCCTACGAGCAGTACGTC.

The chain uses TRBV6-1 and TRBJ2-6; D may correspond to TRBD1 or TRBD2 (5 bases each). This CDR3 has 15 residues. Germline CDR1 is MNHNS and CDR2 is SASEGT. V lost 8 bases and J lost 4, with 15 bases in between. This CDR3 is CASGPRESGANVLTF. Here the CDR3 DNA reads TGTGCCAGCGGACCCAGGGAGTCCGGGGCCAACGTCCTGACTTTC.

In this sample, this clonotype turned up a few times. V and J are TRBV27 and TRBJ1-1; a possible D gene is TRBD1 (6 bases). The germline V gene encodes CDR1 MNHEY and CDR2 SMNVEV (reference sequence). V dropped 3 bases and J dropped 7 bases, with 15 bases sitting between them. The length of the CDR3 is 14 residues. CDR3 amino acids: CASSFVGDILEAFF. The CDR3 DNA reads TGTGCCAGCAGTTTCGTAGGGGACATTCTTGAAGCTTTCTTT.